What follows are 17 T cell receptor beta chains derived from one specimen sequenced in a study of blood T cells in healthy people across ages. It was with a sample-barcoded 5' primer and a J-beta primer mix that a second PCR of roughly 7 to 12 cycles was run. TCRdb used MiXCR to reprocess the 5' RACE reads, holding one entry per CDR3 protein. Counted here are roughly 410,000 distinct CDR3 sequences, 45% to 65% occurring once; the ten biggest clones make up 51%. Sequenced material: blood. These receptors were collected from a man aged 60 to 75 in good health.

The rearrangement links TRBV4-2 to TRBJ2-7, with a possible D match to TRBD1 (6 bases). The germline V gene has CDR1 LGHNA and CDR2 YNFKEQ. Trimming pared 0 bases from V and 1 base from J, leaving 10 bases between. This CDR3 spans 15 amino acids. The CDR3 sequence is CASSQEGQGSYEQYF. DNA for the CDR3: TGTGCCAGCAGCCAAGAAGGGCAGGGGTCCTACGAGCAGTACTTC.

This clonotype is a singleton in its sample. The genes are TRBV7-9 and TRBJ2-3, with TRBD2 matching over 7 bases. Losses at the gene ends were 1 base for V and 2 bases for J; bases not matched to a gene: 9. The CDR3 loop spans 17 amino acids. Germline-derived CDR1 and CDR2 are SEHNR and FQNEAQ (reference sequence). CDR3 nucleotides: TGTGCCAGCAGCTTAGGAATGAGCGGGGAGACCACAGATACGCAGTATTTT. This sequence encodes CASSLGMSGETTDTQYF.

The V gene is TRBV5-6, the J gene TRBJ2-3; 8 bases are shared with TRBD2. V lost 7 bases to trimming and J lost 2 bases; unmatched junction nucleotides: 12. Per germline, CDR1 SGHDT and CDR2 YYEEEE. The CDR3 spans 16 residues. The CDR3 sequence is CASAGIGGADTDTQYF. Here the CDR3 DNA reads TGTGCCAGCGCGGGTATCGGGGGGGCAGACACAGATACGCAGTATTTT.

The chain couples TRBV20-1 to TRBJ1-4; maybe TRBD1 (5 bases). V was shortened by 0 bases and J by 6 bases, with 8 bases between the two germline ends. Germline V lookup: CDR1 DFQATT, CDR2 SNEGSKA (reference sequence). This CDR3 comprises 13 residues. The CDR3 spells CSARDGADEKLFF. The CDR3 region has the DNA TGCAGTGCTAGAGATGGGGCAGATGAAAAACTGTTTTTT.

CDR3 loop: CSAKSLAGVPDTQYF. CDR3 sequence (DNA): TGCAGTGCTAAATCACTAGCGGGGGTCCCAGATACGCAGTATTTT. This chain links TRBV20-1 with TRBJ2-3, with 11 bases matching TRBD2. Germline V gene lookup returns CDR1 DFQATT and CDR2 SNEGSKA (reference sequence). Trimming took 4 bases from V and 4 from J; bases not matched to a gene: 7. This CDR3 is built from 15 residues.

This clonotype has a handful of counts. This chain links TRBV3-1 with TRBJ1-2; no firm D call. The CDR3 has 12 amino acids. Per germline, CDR1 LGHDT and CDR2 YNNKEL (reference sequence). V was pared by 3 bases and J by 2 bases, with 4 bases between. The CDR3 DNA reads TGTGCCAGCAGCCACTCGAACTATGGCTACACCTTC. Translated: CASSHSNYGYTF.

The chain has TRBV6-1 and TRBJ2-2; 9 nucleotides line up with TRBD2. Germline-derived CDR1 and CDR2 are MNHNS and SASEGT. V shed 6 bases, J shed 6 bases, and the junction held 8 bases outside the gene matches. The CDR3 covers 15 residues. The CDR3 DNA reads as TGTGCCAGCAGAAGTAGCGGGAGCGTCGCCGGGGAGCTGTTTTTT. Residues: CASRSSGSVAGELFF.

For this clonotype: The germline gene is not matched at one end of the junction; a read error may be the cause. The chain recombines TRBV25-1 with TRBJ2-7; tentative D call: TRBD2 (6 bases). Germline V gene lookup returns CDR1 MGHDK and CDR2 SYGVNS. There are 13 residues in the CDR3. The CDR3 DNA reads as TGTGCTAGCAGTGACTCACTGGTCGCGGGGCGGTACTTC. Translated: CASSDSLVAGRYF.

This chain connects TRBV6-6 to TRBJ2-7; D might be TRBD2 (6 bases). The CDR3 spans 15 residues. Trimming stripped 5 bases from V and 1 base from J, with 15 bases between. CDR1 and CDR2 from the germline V gene are MNHNY and SVGAGI (reference sequence). CDR3 protein: CASSPTGEESYEQYF. The CDR3 nucleotides read TGTGCCAGCAGTCCCACGGGGGAAGAATCCTACGAGCAGTACTTC.

This clonotype was seen more than once but under ten times. V and J are TRBV7-2 and TRBJ2-3; D gene ambiguous. From germline, CDR1 is SGHTA and CDR2 FQGNSA. V dropped 2 bases and J dropped 3 bases, with 6 bases sitting between them. The CDR3 has 13 residues. CDR3 in DNA: TGTGCCAGCAGCTTAATTGGAACAGATACGCAGTATTTT. This sequence encodes CASSLIGTDTQYF.

The chain is built from TRBV7-9 and TRBJ1-5, with no clear D. V was pared by 2 bases and J by 4 bases, with 6 bases between. Germline CDR1 reads SEHNR; CDR2 reads FQNEAQ (reference sequence). The CDR3 totals 13 residues. The CDR3 protein is CASSLYQNQPQHF. The CDR3 DNA reads as TGTGCCAGCAGCTTATACCAGAATCAGCCCCAGCATTTT.

The rearrangement links TRBV6-5 to TRBJ1-2; possibly TRBD1 for D (5 bases). Deletions cut 5 bases from V and 7 bases from J, with 8 bases between. The CDR3 has 11 residues. Per germline, CDR1 MNHEY and CDR2 SVGAGI. The CDR3 is CASSPGFGYTF. The CDR3 region has the DNA TGTGCCAGCAGTCCAGGGTTTGGCTACACCTTC.

The chain has TRBV10-1 and TRBJ2-3; 11 bases map to TRBD1. Trimming took 3 bases from V and 1 from J; bases not matched to a gene: 9. Germline CDR1 WNHNN, CDR2 SYGVQD (reference sequence). CDR3 size: 18 residues. CDR3 protein: CASSEAGQGAYGTDTQYF. The DNA for the CDR3 is TGCGCCAGCAGTGAAGCTGGACAGGGGGCGTATGGCACAGATACGCAGTATTTT.

The DNA of the CDR3 is TGTGCCAGCAGTGTAGGCACTAGCGATGAGCAGTTCTTC. It codes for CASSVGTSDEQFF. This chain uses TRBV12-3 or TRBV12-4 with TRBJ2-1, with 7 bases fitting TRBD2. This CDR3 is 13 amino acids long. J gave up 8 bases and V 5 bases, and 6 bases lay outside the gene matches.

V is TRBV28 and J is TRBJ2-7; 9 positions match TRBD1. V shed 10 bases, J shed 3 bases, and the junction held 4 bases outside the gene matches. The germline CDR1 and CDR2 sequences are MDHEN and SYDVKM. This CDR3 comprises 12 residues. CDR3 residues: CATGQGSYEQYF. CDR3 coding DNA: TGTGCCACTGGACAGGGGAGCTACGAGCAGTACTTC.

This clonotype was counted a single time. The chain has TRBV6-5 and TRBJ2-1, with 9 bases that match TRBD1. With V trimmed by 7 bases and J by 9 bases, 16 bases remained unmatched. CDR1 and CDR2 from the germline V gene are MNHEY and SVGAGI. The CDR3 extends over 16 amino acids. CDR3 protein: CASNRGPGPAVAEQFF. The CDR3 DNA reads as TGTGCCAGCAACAGGGGGCCGGGCCCTGCGGTGGCTGAGCAGTTCTTC.

The rearrangement joins TRBV6-2 or TRBV6-3 to TRBJ2-6; D is uncertain. Germline assignment: CDR1 MNHEY and CDR2 SVGEGT. This CDR3 has 14 amino acids. V was shortened by 5 bases and J by 4 bases, with 9 bases between the two germline ends. CDR3 bases: TGTGCCAGCAGTCCCCAGGCGGGGGCCAACGTCCTGACTTTC. Protein product: CASSPQAGANVLTF.